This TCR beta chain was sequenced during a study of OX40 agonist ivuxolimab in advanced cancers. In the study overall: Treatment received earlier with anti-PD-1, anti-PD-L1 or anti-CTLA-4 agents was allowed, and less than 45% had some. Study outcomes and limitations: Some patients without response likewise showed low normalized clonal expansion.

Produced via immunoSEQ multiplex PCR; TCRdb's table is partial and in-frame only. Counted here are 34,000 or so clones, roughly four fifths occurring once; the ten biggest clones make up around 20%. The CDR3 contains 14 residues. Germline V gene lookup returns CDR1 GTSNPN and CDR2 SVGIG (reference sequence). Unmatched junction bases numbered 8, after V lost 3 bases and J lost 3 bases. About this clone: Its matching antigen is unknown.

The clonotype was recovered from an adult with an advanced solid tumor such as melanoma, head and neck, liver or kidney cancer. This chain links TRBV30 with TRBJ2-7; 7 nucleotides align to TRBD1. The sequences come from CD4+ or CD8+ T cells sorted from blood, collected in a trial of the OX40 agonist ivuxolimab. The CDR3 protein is CAWRGAGGIYEQYF. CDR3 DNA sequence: TGTGCCTGGAGGGGAGCAGGGGGAATCTACGAGCAGTACTTC. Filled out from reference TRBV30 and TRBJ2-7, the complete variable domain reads SQTIHQWPATLVQPVGSPLSLECTVEGTSNPNLYWYRQAAGRGLQLLFYSVGIGQISSEVPQNLSASRPQDRQFILSSKKLLLSDSGFYLCAWRGAGGIYEQYFGPGTRLTVT.